This TCR beta chain was recorded in a study of glioma-infiltrating T cells after dendritic cell vaccination. Study details: Patients received autologous tumor lysate-pulsed dendritic cell vaccination between the early 2000s and the early 2010s.

Input was 2 to 2.5 ug genomic DNA, or all available if less. Amplification used 60 V beta primers and 13 J beta primers. The data were produced by immunoSEQ multiplex PCR, yet TCRdb's version contains in-frame clones alone and is incomplete. The sample lists about 92,000 clones; approximately 90% were seen once. Germline values: CDR1 SGHDT, CDR2 YYEEEE. The CDR3 sequence is 13 residues long. J gave up 3 bases and V 5 bases, and 3 bases lay outside the gene matches. No glioblastoma patient carried an isocitrate dehydrogenase mutation. Specimen: blood, collected before dendritic cell vaccination. The chain carries TRBV5-6 and TRBJ2-3; TRBD1 matches 7 bases. The source is a human donor with glioblastoma. The DNA for the CDR3 is TGTGCCAGCAGTTGGGGACAGACAGATACGCAGTATTTT. This gives the protein CASSWGQTDTQYF.